Following are 20 T cell receptor beta chains from one sample sequenced in a study of Tregs in tolerant kidney transplant recipients. The nonmyeloablative bone marrow transplants came from related graft donors, with transient mixed chimerism. The assay was immunoSEQ multiplex PCR, and TCRdb's table has in-frame clones only and misses some. The listing records about 6,400 clones. Sample: CD8+ T cells from blood (PBMCs), taken 12 months after the transplant. Every receptor here comes from a human patient who received a combined kidney and bone marrow transplant. Part of the T cells may come from the graft donor.

Concerning this clone: Read coverage stops 3 residues before the CDR3 terminus; the germline J gene supplies the remainder. The chain uses TRBV20-1 and TRBJ2-1, with D perhaps matching TRBD2 (6 bases). The germline V gene encodes CDR1 DFQATT and CDR2 SNEGSKA (reference sequence). The CDR3 runs to 16 residues. With 0 bases removed from V and 0 bases from J, the gap between germline ends came to 12 bases. The sequenced CDR3 bases are TGCAGTGCTAGAGATCTGGAGCGGGCCTCCTACAATGAG. It is translated as CSARDLERASYNE. The complete CDR3 sequence is CSARDLERASYNEQFF.

The part of the CDR3 DNA that was read is TGTGCCAGCAGCTTATGGGCAGCTTCTGGAGACACCGGGGAG. Protein sequence: CASSLWAASGDTGE. The whole CDR3 is CASSLWAASGDTGELFF. This chain links TRBV7-3 with TRBJ2-2, with unresolved D. The read falls 3 residues short of the CDR3 end, and the missing part is taken from the germline J gene. The ends were cut back, 2 bases at V and 3 bases at J, with 16 bases in the middle. Germline V gene lookup returns CDR1 SGHTA and CDR2 FQGTGA. The CDR3 spans 17 residues. Together with reference TRBV7-3 and TRBJ2-2, the CDR3 gives the full variable domain: GAGVSQTPSNKVTEKGKYVELRCDPISGHTALYWYRQSLGQGPEFLIYFQGTGAADDSGLPNDRFFAVRPEGSVSTLKIQRTERGDSAVYLCASSLWAASGDTGELFFGEGSRLTVL.

Worth noting for this clone: The CDR3 end lies 3 residues beyond the end of the read and is filled in from the germline J gene. V is TRBV18 and J is TRBJ2-5, with 7 bases identical to TRBD1. Germline CDR1 and CDR2: KGHSH and LQKENI. The ends lost 3 bases at V and 1 base at J; junction bases unmatched: 2. The CDR3 length is 14 residues. This chain's CDR3 is CASSPRDSQETQYF. CDR3 DNA, as far as it was read: TGTGCCAGCTCACCTAGGGACAGCCAAGAGACC.

In regard to this clone: Read sequence stops 3 residues before the CDR3 end, and the germline J gene provides the missing end. This chain links TRBV5-5 with TRBJ2-1; D is ambiguous. Germline V lookup: CDR1 SGHKS, CDR2 YYEKEE (reference sequence). The CDR3 is made up of 15 amino acids. V dropped 1 base and J dropped 4 bases, with 12 bases sitting between them. CDR3 DNA (partial): TGTGCCAGCAGCTTGCGGGTATCCGTGTACAATGAG. Translated: CASSLRVSVYNE. The full CDR3 sequence reads CASSLRVSVYNEQFF.

On this clone itself: The read ends 3 residues before the CDR3 terminus; that terminus is restored from the germline J gene. This chain uses TRBV7-8 with TRBJ2-1; no reliable D call. The CDR3 has 14 amino acids. Trimming removed 5 bases at V and 2 bases at J, with 10 bases between. CDR1 and CDR2 (germline): SGHVS, FQNEAQ. The chain's CDR3 is CASSLHSTYNEQFF. The DNA read from the CDR3 is TGTGCCAGCAGCCTCCACAGTACCTACAATGAG.

Regarding this clone: The read gets to within 3 residues of the CDR3 end, and the germline J gene fills in the rest. This chain connects TRBV7-9 to TRBJ2-1, with D hard to call. This CDR3 region has 13 residues. From germline, CDR1 is SEHNR and CDR2 FQNEAQ (reference sequence). With 4 bases removed from V and 9 bases from J, the gap between germline ends came to 13 bases. The CDR3: CASSSPSRAEQFF. Incomplete CDR3 DNA: TGTGCCAGCAGCTCCCCCTCACGCGCTGAG.

To note about this clone: The read stops 3 residues short of the end of the CDR3; the missing end is completed from the germline J gene. The chain couples TRBV6-2 or TRBV6-3 to TRBJ2-7, with TRBD2 identical over 8 bases. V shed 4 bases, J shed 2 bases, and the junction held 7 bases outside the gene matches. Germline assignment: CDR1 MNHEY and CDR2 SVGEGT. This CDR3 contains 15 residues. The sequenced CDR3 bases are TGTGCCAGCAGTTTTCCCCTAGCGGGCCCCTACGAG. It specifies CASSFPLAGPYE. The CDR3 reads in full as CASSFPLAGPYEQYF.

Incomplete CDR3 DNA: TGTGCCAGCAGCTTCGGGACAGGTTCCTACGAG. It translates to CASSFGTGSYE. The whole CDR3 sequence is CASSFGTGSYEQYF. V gene TRBV11-2 combines with J gene TRBJ2-7, with 8 bases identical to TRBD1. Coverage ceases 3 residues before the CDR3 finishes, and the germline J gene fills in the end. The CDR3 is made up of 14 amino acids. Germline CDR1 SGHAT, CDR2 FQNNGV. V was pared by 3 bases and J by 1 base, with 2 bases of the junction left unmatched.

In the case of this clone: The read stops 3 residues short of the end of the CDR3; the missing end is completed from the germline J gene. The J gene is TRBJ2-1, the V gene TRBV5-1; TRBD2 aligns across 9 bases. V dropped 4 bases and J dropped 8; count of bases not matched to a gene: 7. The V gene's germline CDR1 is SGHRS and CDR2 YFSETQ. The CDR3 extends over 14 amino acids. The sequenced CDR3 bases are TGCGCCAGCAGCGCGCGGACTAGCGCTGATGAG. Its protein product is CASSARTSADE. The full-length CDR3 reads as CASSARTSADEQFF.

With regard to this clone: The missing CDR3 end, 3 residues past where the read stops, is filled in from the germline J gene. The rearrangement uses TRBV20-1 and TRBJ2-1, with 7 bases that match TRBD2. CDR3 size: 15 residues. Germline V gives CDR1 DFQATT, CDR2 SNEGSKA (reference sequence). Losses at the gene ends were 0 bases for V and 5 bases for J; bases not matched to a gene: 7. CDR3 amino acids: CSARDLRETDNEQFF. The part of the CDR3 DNA that was read is TGCAGTGCTAGAGATTTGCGGGAGACGGACAATGAG.

Points on this clone: Read sequence stops 3 residues before the CDR3 end, and the germline J gene provides the missing end. J is TRBJ2-1 and V is TRBV18; D ambiguous. Trimming removed 0 bases from V and 4 bases from J, with 13 bases in between. CDR1 is KGHSH and CDR2 is LQKENI in the germline V gene. CDR3 length: 16 residues. CDR3 region: CASSPPRQPLYNEQFF. The CDR3 bases that were read are TGTGCCAGCTCACCACCGAGGCAACCCCTTTACAATGAG.

For this clone: The germline gene is not matched at one end of the junction; a read error may be the cause. The sequence runs out 3 residues before the end of the CDR3; the remainder is reconstructed from the germline J gene. The chain carries TRBV20-1 and TRBJ2-2; TRBD2 might be the D (6 bases). The CDR3 runs to 16 residues. Germline loops: CDR1 DFQATT, CDR2 SNEGSKA (reference sequence). This chain's CDR3 is CSARDRGKGNAGELFF. CDR3 bases read: TGCAGTGCTAGAGATCGGGGGAAGGGGAACGCCGGGGAG.

In the case of this clone: The read terminates 3 residues ahead of where the CDR3 ends, so the germline J gene completes it. The chain joins TRBV30 to TRBJ1-2; TRBD1 matches 9 bases. The V and J ends lost 3 bases and 2 bases, in that order; junction bases with no gene match: 7. The CDR3 has 15 amino acids. Germline V lookup: CDR1 GTSNPN, CDR2 SVGIG (reference sequence). CDR3 region: CAWRAPTGGNYGYTF. The part of the CDR3 DNA that was read is TGTGCCTGGAGAGCTCCGACAGGGGGGAACTATGGC.

As regards this clone: The CDR3 goes on 3 residues after the read ends, and that part is filled in from the germline J gene. The rearrangement links TRBV19 to TRBJ1-2; no firm D call. There are 15 residues in the CDR3. The V gene's germline CDR1 is LNHDA and CDR2 SQIVND (reference sequence). Trimming removed 3 bases from V and 0 bases from J, with 11 bases in between. CDR3 sequence reads: CASSIPETSNYGYTF. The CDR3 bases that were read are TGTGCCAGTAGTATTCCCGAAACATCTAACTATGGC.

As to this clone: The read stops 3 residues short of the end of the CDR3; the missing end is completed from the germline J gene. J is TRBJ1-2 and V is TRBV19; D unclear. The CDR3 is 12 residues long. CDR1 is LNHDA and CDR2 is SQIVND in the germline V gene (reference sequence). Trimming removed 8 bases from V and 3 bases from J, with 10 bases in between. Incomplete CDR3 DNA: TGTGCCAGTCACGGGTCGTACTATGGC. Translation: CASHGSYYG. In full, the CDR3 is CASHGSYYGYTF.

Note on this clone: The read comes to an end 3 residues before the CDR3 does, leaving the germline J gene to fill in the end. This chain links TRBV7-9 with TRBJ2-3; possibly TRBD1 for D (5 bases). Germline CDR1 reads SEHNR; CDR2 reads FQNEAQ (reference sequence). The length of the CDR3 is 15 residues. The germline V and J ends were trimmed by 5 bases and 3 bases, with 15 bases remaining between them. CDR3 protein: CASSLSAGITDTQYF. The covered CDR3 bases are TGTGCCAGCAGCCTAAGCGCAGGGATTACAGATACG.

In regard to this clone: The read gets to within 3 residues of the CDR3 end, and the germline J gene fills in the rest. The rearrangement links TRBV19 to TRBJ2-7; D might be TRBD1 (5 bases). Germline V gives CDR1 LNHDA, CDR2 SQIVND (reference sequence). The V end lost 10 bases, the J end lost 0 bases, and 16 bases lay between the germline ends. There are 14 residues in the CDR3. CDR3 in amino acids: CATRRTSNSYEQYF. The CDR3 bases that were read are TGTGCCACCCGCCGGACATCTAACTCCTACGAG. The whole variable domain, filled in from reference TRBV19 and TRBJ2-7, reads DGGITQSPKYLFRKEGQNVTLSCEQNLNHDAMYWYRQDPGQGLRLIYYSQIVNDFQKGDIAEGYSVSREKKESFPLTVTSAQKNPTAFYLCATRRTSNSYEQYFGPGTRLTVT.

About this clone: The read falls 3 residues short of the CDR3 end, and the missing part is taken from the germline J gene. J is TRBJ2-7 and V is TRBV27; D unclear. CDR1 MNHEY and CDR2 SMNVEV come from the germline V gene (reference sequence). This CDR3 has 13 amino acids. The V end was cut by 0 bases, the J end by 2 bases, with 5 bases between. CDR3 bases read: TGTGCCAGCAGTTTATCTTCTACCTACGAG. Translation: CASSLSSTYE. The full CDR3 is CASSLSSTYEQYF.

Details on this clone: The CDR3 end is not reached by the read, which stops 3 residues before it; the germline J gene fills it in. This chain uses TRBV29-1 with TRBJ2-1; 9 bases line up with TRBD2. Germline V CDR1 and CDR2: SQVTM, ANQGSEA. J lost 7 bases, V lost 6 bases, and 13 bases had no gene match. The CDR3 totals 15 residues. The CDR3 DNA, read in part, is TGCAGCGTCGTTCCTTTGCGGGAGGGCCAGAATGAG. Its translation is CSVVPLREGQNE. The whole CDR3 region reads CSVVPLREGQNEQFF.

On this clone: The read finishes 3 residues shy of the CDR3 end, and the germline J gene is used to complete it. The J gene is TRBJ2-3, the V gene TRBV20-1; 8 bases align to TRBD2. CDR1 is DFQATT and CDR2 is SNEGSKA in the germline V gene (reference sequence). This CDR3 has 16 amino acids. V was clipped by 1 base and J by 0 bases; unmatched bases: 6. Incomplete CDR3 DNA: TGCAGTGCTAGAGGGATAGCGGGGTCTAGCACAGATACG. Residues: CSARGIAGSSTDT. The whole CDR3 sequence is CSARGIAGSSTDTQYF.